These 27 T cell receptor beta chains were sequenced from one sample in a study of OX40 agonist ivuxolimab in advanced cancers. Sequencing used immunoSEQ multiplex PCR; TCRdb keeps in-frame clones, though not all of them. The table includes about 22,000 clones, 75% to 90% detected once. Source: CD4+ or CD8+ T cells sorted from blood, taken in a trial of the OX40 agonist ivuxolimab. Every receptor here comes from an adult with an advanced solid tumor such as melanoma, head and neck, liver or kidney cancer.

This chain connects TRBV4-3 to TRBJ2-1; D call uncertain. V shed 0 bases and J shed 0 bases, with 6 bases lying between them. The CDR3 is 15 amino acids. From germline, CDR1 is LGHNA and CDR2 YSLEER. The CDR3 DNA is TGCGCCAGCAGCCAAGACCCGAGCTCCTACAATGAGCAGTTCTTC. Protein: CASSQDPSSYNEQFF.

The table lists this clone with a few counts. Here the CDR3 reads CASSEAPGTGGEKLFF. In nucleotides, the CDR3 is TGTGCCAGCAGTGAGGCCCCCGGGACAGGGGGCGAAAAACTGTTTTTT. The chain joins TRBV6-1 to TRBJ1-4; TRBD1 matches at 12 bases. The CDR3 spans 16 residues. V shed 3 bases and J 8 bases; nucleotides not matched to a gene: 7. CDR1 is MNHNS, CDR2 SASEGT, per germline.

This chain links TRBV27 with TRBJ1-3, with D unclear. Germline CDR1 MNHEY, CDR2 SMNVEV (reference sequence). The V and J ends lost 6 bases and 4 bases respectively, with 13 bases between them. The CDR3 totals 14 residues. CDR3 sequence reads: CASRRGGFGNTIYF. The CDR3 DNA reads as TGTGCCAGCAGACGGGGAGGGTTCGGAAACACCATATATTTT.

For the CDR3, the DNA is TGTGCCAGCAGCCTCGGACTAGCGGGGAAGTTCTTC. This codes for CASSLGLAGKFF. The V gene is TRBV11-3, the J gene TRBJ2-1; 12 bases match TRBD2. Germline lookup yields CDR1 SGHNT and CDR2 YENEEA. This CDR3 region has 12 residues. V shed 5 bases and J 14 bases; nucleotides not matched to a gene: 4.

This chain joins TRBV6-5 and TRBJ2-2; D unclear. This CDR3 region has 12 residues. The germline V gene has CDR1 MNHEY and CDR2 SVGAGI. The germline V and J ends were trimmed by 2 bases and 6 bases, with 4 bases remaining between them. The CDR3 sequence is CASSYGAGELFF. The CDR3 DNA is TGTGCCAGCAGTTACGGGGCCGGGGAGCTGTTTTTT.

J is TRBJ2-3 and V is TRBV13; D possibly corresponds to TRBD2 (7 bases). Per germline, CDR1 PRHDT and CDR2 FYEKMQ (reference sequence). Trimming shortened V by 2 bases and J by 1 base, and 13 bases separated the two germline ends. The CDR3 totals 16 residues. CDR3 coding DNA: TGTGCCAGCAGCTTAACTGGGAGGGGGGGCACAGATACGCAGTATTTT. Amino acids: CASSLTGRGGTDTQYF.

The CDR3 protein is CASSLRLGQQYEQYF. The CDR3 DNA follows: TGTGCCAGCAGCTTAAGATTGGGACAGCAGTACGAGCAGTACTTC. V and J are TRBV7-6 and TRBJ2-7; 7 bases are a match to TRBD1. The CDR3 spans 15 residues. From germline, CDR1 is SGHVS and CDR2 FNYEAQ. The V and J ends lost 2 bases and 4 bases, in that order; junction bases with no gene match: 8.

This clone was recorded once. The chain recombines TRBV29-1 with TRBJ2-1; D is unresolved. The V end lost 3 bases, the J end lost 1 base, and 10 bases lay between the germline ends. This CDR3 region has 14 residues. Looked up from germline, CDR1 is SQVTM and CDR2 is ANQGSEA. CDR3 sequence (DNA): TGCAGCGTTGAGGATCTGGGGTCCTACAATGAGCAGTTCTTC. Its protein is CSVEDLGSYNEQFF.

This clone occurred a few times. CDR3 in DNA: TGTGCCAGCAGCTTAGACACAGCGGGTTACACAGATACGCAGTATTTT. Encoded protein: CASSLDTAGYTDTQYF. The genes are TRBV13 and TRBJ2-3, with D perhaps matching TRBD2 (6 bases). The CDR3 totals 16 residues. Germline CDR1 PRHDT, CDR2 FYEKMQ (reference sequence). The V end was cut by 1 base, the J end by 2 bases, with 13 bases between.

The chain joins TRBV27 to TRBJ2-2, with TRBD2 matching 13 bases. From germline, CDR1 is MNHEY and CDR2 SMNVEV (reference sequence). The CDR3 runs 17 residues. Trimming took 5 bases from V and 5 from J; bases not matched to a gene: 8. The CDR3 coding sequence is TGTGCCAGCAGTGGGGGGGGACTAGCGGGATGGACCGGGGAGCTGTTTTTT. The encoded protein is CASSGGGLAGWTGELFF.

CDR3 amino acids: CASSQDYRTKTSTDTQYF. CDR3 nucleotides: TGTGCCAGCAGCCAAGATTATCGGACAAAAACTAGCACAGATACGCAGTATTTT. This chain uses TRBV14 with TRBJ2-3; a possible D gene is TRBD1 (5 bases). V was clipped by 0 bases and J by 0 bases, with 16 bases between them. The length of the CDR3 is 18 residues. Per germline, CDR1 SGHDN and CDR2 FVKESK.

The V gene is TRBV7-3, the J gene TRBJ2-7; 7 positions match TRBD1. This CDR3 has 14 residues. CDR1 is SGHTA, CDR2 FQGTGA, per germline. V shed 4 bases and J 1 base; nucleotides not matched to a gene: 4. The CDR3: CASSSRTGSYEQYF. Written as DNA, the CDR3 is TGTGCCAGCAGCTCCCGGACAGGATCCTACGAGCAGTACTTC. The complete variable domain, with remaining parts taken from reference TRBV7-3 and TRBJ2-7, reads GAGVSQTPSNKVTEKGKYVELRCDPISGHTALYWYRQSLGQGPEFLIYFQGTGAADDSGLPNDRFFAVRPEGSVSTLKIQRTERGDSAVYLCASSSRTGSYEQYFGPGTRLTVT.

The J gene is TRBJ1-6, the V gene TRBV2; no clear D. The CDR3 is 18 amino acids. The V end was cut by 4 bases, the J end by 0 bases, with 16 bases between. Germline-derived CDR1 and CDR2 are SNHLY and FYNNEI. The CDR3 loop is CASSGQGLSSSYNSPLHF. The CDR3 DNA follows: TGTGCCAGCAGTGGACAAGGGTTATCAAGCTCCTATAATTCACCCCTCCACTTT.

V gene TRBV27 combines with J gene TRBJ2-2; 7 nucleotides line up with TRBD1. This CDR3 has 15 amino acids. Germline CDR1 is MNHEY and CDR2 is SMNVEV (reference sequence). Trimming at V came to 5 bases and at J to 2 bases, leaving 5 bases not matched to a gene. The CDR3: CASSPRDSNTGELFF. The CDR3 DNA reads TGTGCCAGCAGTCCACGGGACAGCAACACCGGGGAGCTGTTTTTT.

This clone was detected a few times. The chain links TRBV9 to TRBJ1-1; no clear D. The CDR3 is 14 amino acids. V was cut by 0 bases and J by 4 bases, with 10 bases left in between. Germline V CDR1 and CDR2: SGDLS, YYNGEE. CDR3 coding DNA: TGTGCCAGCAGCGTAGGTGATGACGGCACTGAAGCTTTCTTT. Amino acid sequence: CASSVGDDGTEAFF.

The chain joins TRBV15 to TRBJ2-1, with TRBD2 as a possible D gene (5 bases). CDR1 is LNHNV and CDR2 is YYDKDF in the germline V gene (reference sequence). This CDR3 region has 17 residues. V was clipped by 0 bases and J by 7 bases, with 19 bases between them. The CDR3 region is CATSRDLDFLIGNEQFF. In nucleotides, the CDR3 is TGTGCCACCAGCAGAGATCTGGACTTTCTGATTGGGAATGAGCAGTTCTTC.

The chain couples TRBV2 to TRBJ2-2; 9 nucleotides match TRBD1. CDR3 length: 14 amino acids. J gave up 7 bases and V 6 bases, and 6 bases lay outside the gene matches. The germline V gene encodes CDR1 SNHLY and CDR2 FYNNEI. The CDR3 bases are TGTGCCAGCAGCAGGACAGGGGTCATCGGGGAGCTGTTTTTT. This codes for CASSRTGVIGELFF.

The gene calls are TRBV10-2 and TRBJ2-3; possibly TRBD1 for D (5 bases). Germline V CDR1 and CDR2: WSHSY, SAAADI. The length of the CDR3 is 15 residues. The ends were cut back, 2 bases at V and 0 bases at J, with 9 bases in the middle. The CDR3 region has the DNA TGCGCCAGCAGTGAGGTGACAGCTAGCACAGATACGCAGTATTTT. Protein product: CASSEVTASTDTQYF.

CDR3 amino acids: CASSLGRAGRVSYEQYF. DNA of the CDR3: TGTGCCAGCAGCTTAGGCCGCGCCGGGAGGGTCTCCTACGAGCAGTACTTC. The V gene is TRBV13, the J gene TRBJ2-7; TRBD2 agrees at 8 bases. V shed 0 bases and J 0 bases; nucleotides not matched to a gene: 7. The CDR3 sequence is 17 residues long. Germline CDR1 is PRHDT and CDR2 is FYEKMQ (reference sequence). Full variable domain (remainder filled in from reference TRBV13 and TRBJ2-7): AAGVIQSPRHLIKEKRETATLKCYPIPRHDTVYWYQQGPGQDPQFLISFYEKMQSDKGSIPDRFSAQQFSDYHSELNMSSLELGDSALYFCASSLGRAGRVSYEQYFGPGTRLTVT.

The CDR3 bases are TGTGCCAGCAGCCTCGGTTACCTAGCGGGACTAACAACCTACGAGCAGTACTTC. Residues: CASSLGYLAGLTTYEQYF. The V call is TRBV11-2, the J call TRBJ2-7; 9 bases map to TRBD2. The CDR3 length is 18 residues. V lost 5 bases, J lost 2 bases, and 16 bases stayed unmatched. Germline assignment: CDR1 SGHAT and CDR2 FQNNGV.

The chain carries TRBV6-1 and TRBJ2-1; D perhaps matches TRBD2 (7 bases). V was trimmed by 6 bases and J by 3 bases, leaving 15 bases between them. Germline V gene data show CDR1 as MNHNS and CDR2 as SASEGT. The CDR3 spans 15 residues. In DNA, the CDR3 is TGTGCCAGCAGCCAGAGGGGGGGGATCTACAATGAGCAGTTCTTC. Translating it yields CASSQRGGIYNEQFF.

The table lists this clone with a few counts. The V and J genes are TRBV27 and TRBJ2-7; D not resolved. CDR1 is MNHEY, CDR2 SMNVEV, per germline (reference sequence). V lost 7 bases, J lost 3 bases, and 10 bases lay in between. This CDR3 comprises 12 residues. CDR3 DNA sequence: TGTGCCAGCACCTTCTACCTCTACGAGCAGTACTTC. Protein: CASTFYLYEQYF.

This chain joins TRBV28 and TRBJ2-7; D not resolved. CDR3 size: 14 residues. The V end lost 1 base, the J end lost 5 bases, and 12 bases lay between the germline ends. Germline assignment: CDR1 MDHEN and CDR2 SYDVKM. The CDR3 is CASSLLGISNEQYF. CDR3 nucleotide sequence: TGTGCCAGCAGTTTATTGGGCATAAGCAACGAGCAGTACTTC.

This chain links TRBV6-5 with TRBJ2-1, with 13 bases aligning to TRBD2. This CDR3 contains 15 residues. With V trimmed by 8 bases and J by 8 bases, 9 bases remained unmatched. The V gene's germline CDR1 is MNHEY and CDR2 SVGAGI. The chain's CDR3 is CASCPGLAGRDEQFF. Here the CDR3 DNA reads TGTGCCAGCTGCCCGGGACTAGCGGGACGGGATGAGCAGTTCTTC.

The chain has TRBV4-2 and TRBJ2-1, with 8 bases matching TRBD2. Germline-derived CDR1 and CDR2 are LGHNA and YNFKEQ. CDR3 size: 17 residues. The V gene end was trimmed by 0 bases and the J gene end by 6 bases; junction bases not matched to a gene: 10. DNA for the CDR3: TGTGCCAGCAGCCAAGATTTGTTTAGCGGGATAGGCAATGAGCAGTTCTTC. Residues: CASSQDLFSGIGNEQFF.

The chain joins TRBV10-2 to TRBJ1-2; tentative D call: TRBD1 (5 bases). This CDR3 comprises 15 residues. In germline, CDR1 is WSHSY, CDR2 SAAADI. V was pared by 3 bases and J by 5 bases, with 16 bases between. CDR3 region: CASSDSSGSGYGYTF. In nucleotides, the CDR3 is TGCGCCAGCAGTGATAGTTCAGGGAGTGGATATGGCTACACCTTC.

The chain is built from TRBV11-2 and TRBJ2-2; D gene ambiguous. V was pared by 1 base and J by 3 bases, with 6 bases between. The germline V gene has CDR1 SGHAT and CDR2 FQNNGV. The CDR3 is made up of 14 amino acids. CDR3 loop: CASSLGADTGELFF. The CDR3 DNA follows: TGTGCCAGCAGCTTAGGGGCCGACACCGGGGAGCTGTTTTTT.